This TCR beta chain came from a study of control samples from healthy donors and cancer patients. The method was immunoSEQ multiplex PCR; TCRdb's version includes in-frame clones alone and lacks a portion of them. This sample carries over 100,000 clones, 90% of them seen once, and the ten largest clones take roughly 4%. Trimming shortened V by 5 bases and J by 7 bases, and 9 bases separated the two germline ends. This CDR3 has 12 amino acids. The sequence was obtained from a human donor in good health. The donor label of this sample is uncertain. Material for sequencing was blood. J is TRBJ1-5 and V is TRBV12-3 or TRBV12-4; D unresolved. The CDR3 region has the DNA TGTGCCAGCAGTGGTACGAAGCAGCCCCAGCATTTT. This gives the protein CASSGTKQPQHF.